The present TCR beta chain was sequenced within a study of blood T cell repertoires in COVID-19. Study summary: The samples span acute and convalescent COVID-19 from the United States, Italy and Spain. In each case, the material was cDNA or gDNA derived from T cells, B-cell-depleted T cells, or PBMCs.

TCRdb's table, derived via immunoSEQ multiplex PCR, lists solely in-frame clones and lacks some. The sample holds about 130,000 clones; approximately 90% are singletons and the top ten take roughly 1.2%. J gave up 0 bases and V 4 bases, and 6 bases lay outside the gene matches. Per germline, CDR1 MNHEY and CDR2 SVGEGT. The CDR3 extends over 16 amino acids. This chain joins TRBV6-2 or TRBV6-3 and TRBJ2-3; TRBD2 matches at 8 bases. The receptor was isolated from an elderly woman with acute or convalescent COVID-19. The sample comprised peripheral blood. This CDR3 reads CASSLQRGRSTDTQYF. As DNA, the CDR3 is TGTGCCAGCAGTTTACAGCGGGGGCGAAGCACAGATACGCAGTATTTT.